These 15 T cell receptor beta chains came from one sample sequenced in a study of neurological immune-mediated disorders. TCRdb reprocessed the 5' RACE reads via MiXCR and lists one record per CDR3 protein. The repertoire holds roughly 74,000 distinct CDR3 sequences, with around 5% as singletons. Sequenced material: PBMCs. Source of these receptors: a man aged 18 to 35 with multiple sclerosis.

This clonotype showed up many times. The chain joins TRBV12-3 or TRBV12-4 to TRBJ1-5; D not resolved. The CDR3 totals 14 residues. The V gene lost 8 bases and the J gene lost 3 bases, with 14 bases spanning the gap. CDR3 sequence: CASRDGSTNQPQHF. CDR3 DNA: TGTGCCAGCCGTGACGGCTCCACCAATCAGCCCCAGCATTTT.

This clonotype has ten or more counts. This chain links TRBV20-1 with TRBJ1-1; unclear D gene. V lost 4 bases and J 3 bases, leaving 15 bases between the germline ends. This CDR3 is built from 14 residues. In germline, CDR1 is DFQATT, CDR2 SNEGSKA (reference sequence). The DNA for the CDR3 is TGCAGTGCTATCGGAAAGTCCTTTTACACTGAAGCTTTCTTT. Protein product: CSAIGKSFYTEAFF.

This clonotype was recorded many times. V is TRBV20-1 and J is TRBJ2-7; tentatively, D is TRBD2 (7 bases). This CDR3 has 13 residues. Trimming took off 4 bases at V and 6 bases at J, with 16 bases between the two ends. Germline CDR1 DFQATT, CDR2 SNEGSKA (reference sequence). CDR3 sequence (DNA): TGCAGTGCTATGAGGGGGGGGGTTTCCGAGCAGTACTTC. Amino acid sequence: CSAMRGGVSEQYF.

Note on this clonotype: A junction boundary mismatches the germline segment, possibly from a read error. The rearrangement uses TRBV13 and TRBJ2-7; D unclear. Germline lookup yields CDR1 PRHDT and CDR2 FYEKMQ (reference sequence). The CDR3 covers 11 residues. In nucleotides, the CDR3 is TGTGCCAGCAGCTATCATTCCATTCAGAACTTC. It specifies CASSYHSIQNF.

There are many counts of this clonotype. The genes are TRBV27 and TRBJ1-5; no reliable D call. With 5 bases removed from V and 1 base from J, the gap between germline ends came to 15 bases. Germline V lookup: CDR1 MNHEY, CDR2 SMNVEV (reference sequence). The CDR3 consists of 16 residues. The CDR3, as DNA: TGTGCCAGCAGTCCATTCCTACTAGGCAGCAATCAGCCCCAGCATTTT. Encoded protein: CASSPFLLGSNQPQHF.

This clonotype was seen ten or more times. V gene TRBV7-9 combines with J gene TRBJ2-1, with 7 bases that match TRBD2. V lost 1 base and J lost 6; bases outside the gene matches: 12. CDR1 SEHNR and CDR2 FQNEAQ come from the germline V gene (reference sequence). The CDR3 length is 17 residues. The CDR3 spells CASSLVRPGGGRNEQFF. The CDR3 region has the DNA TGTGCCAGCAGCTTAGTGCGCCCCGGGGGAGGGCGCAATGAGCAGTTCTTC.

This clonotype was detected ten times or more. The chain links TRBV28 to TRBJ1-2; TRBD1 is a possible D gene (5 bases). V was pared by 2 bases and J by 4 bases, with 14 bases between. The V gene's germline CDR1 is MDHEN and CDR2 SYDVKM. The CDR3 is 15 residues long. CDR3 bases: TGTGCCAGCAGTTTAGGCCGACAGAGCATCTATGGCTACACCTTC. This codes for CASSLGRQSIYGYTF.

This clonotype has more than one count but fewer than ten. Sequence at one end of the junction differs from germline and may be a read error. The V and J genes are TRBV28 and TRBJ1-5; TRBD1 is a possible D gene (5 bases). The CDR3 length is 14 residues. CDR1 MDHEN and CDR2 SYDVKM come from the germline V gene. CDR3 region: CASSPPPGAQPQNF. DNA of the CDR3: TGTGCCAGCAGTCCACCCCCCGGGGCTCAGCCCCAGAATTTT.

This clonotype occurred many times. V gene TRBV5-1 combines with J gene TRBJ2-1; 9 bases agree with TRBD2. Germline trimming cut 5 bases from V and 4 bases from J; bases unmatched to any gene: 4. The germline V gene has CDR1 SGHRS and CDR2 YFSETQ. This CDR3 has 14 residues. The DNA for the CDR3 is TGCGCCAGCAGAGTGGCGGGGGGGTACAATGAGCAGTTCTTC. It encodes CASRVAGGYNEQFF.

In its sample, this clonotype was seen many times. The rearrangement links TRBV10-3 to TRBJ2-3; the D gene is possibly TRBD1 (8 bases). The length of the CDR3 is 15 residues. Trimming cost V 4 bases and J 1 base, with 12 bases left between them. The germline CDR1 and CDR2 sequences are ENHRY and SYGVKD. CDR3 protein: CAISGTGGGTDTQYF. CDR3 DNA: TGTGCCATCAGTGGAACAGGGGGGGGCACAGATACGCAGTATTTT.

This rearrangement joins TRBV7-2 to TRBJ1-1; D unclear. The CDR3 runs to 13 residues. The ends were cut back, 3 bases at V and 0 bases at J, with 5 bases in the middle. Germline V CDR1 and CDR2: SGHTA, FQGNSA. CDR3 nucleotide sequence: TGTGCCAGCAGCTTTGAAGTGAACACTGAAGCTTTCTTT. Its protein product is CASSFEVNTEAFF.

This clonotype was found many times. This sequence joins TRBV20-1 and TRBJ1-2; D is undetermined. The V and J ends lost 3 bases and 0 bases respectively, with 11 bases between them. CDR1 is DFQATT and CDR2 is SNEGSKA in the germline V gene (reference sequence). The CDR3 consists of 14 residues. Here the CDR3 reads CSARFPASNYGYTF. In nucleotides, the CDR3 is TGCAGTGCTAGGTTTCCAGCCTCTAACTATGGCTACACCTTC.

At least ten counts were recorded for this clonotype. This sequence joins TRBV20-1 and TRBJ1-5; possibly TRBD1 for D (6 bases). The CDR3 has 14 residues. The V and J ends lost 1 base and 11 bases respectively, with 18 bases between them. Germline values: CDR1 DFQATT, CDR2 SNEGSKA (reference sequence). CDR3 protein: CSARVPEGGMAQHF. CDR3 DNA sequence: TGCAGTGCTAGAGTCCCAGAGGGGGGGATGGCCCAGCATTTT.

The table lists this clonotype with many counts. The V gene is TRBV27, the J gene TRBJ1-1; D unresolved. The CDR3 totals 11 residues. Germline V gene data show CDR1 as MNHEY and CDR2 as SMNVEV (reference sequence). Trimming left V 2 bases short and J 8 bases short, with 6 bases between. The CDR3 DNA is TGTGCCAGCAGTTTAGAAGGGGAAGCTTTCTTT. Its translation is CASSLEGEAFF.

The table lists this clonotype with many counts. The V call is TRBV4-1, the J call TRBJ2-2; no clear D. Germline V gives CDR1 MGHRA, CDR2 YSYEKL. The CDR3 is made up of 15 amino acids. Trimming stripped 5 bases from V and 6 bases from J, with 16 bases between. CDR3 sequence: CASSGRIGLSGELFF. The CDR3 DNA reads TGCGCCAGCAGCGGAAGAATAGGGTTGTCCGGGGAGCTGTTTTTT.